The clone carrying this T cell receptor (beta chain) turned up a few times. The CDR3 is 17 amino acids. CDR1 and CDR2 from the germline V gene are LGHNA and YSLEER. Trimming took off 5 bases at V and 8 bases at J, with 24 bases between the two ends. The record originates from a study of blood T cell repertoires in COVID-19. Study in general: The samples span acute and convalescent COVID-19 from the United States, Italy and Spain. Nucleic acid was either cDNA or gDNA, and it came from T cells, B-cell-depleted T cells, or PBMCs.

As handled by the study authors: For nucleated cells, counts were estimated from reference gene primer amplification. This table comes from immunoSEQ multiplex PCR, and its TCRdb copy is limited to in-frame clones, with some not included. That table supplies the V and J calls and clone size; D and trimming were determined from the DNA. The repertoire consists of 60,000 to 75,000 clones, with roughly 84% occurring once and the leading ten covering around 6.7%. This rearrangement joins TRBV4-3 to TRBJ1-4; D call uncertain. The receptor's source is a man aged 50 or older with active COVID-19. The sequenced sample was peripheral blood. CDR3 sequence reads: CASSSELGSSRGEKLFF. CDR3 DNA sequence: TGCGCCAGCAGCTCAGAGCTCGGTAGTTCACGGGGAGAAAAACTGTTTTTT.